A single sample gave rise to the 2 T cell receptor beta chains below, sequenced in a study of blood T cell repertoires in COVID-19. Data came from immunoSEQ multiplex PCR; TCRdb stores just in-frame clones and leaves some out. The data hold 200,000 or so clones, with 84% observed a single time. The source material was peripheral blood. The receptor source for this set is a woman at least 80 years old with COVID-19, enrolled during active disease.

J is TRBJ2-7 and V is TRBV5-8; a weak D match, TRBD1 (6 bases). Germline V gene data show CDR1 as SGHTS and CDR2 as YDEGEE. The CDR3 has 15 residues. The V and J ends lost 2 bases and 6 bases respectively, with 18 bases between them. Here the CDR3 reads CASSLSGTKRGEQYF. The CDR3 DNA sequence: TGTGCCAGCAGCTTATCCGGGACAAAACGAGGCGAGCAGTACTTC. The variable domain in full, with the rest retrieved from reference TRBV5-8 and TRBJ2-7, is EAGVTQSPTHLIKTRGQQATLRCSPISGHTSVYWYQQALGLGLQFLLWYDEGEERNRGNFPPRFSGRQFPNYSSELNVNALELEDSALYLCASSLSGTKRGEQYFGPGTRLTVT.

The chain recombines TRBV19 with TRBJ2-6, with 8 bases identical to TRBD1. The CDR3 covers 18 residues. Germline CDR1 is LNHDA and CDR2 is SQIVND (reference sequence). V gave up 4 bases and J gave up 0 bases; unmatched junction bases: 8. CDR3 amino acids: CASSNPGQGFSGANVLTF. The CDR3 coding sequence is TGTGCCAGTAGTAACCCCGGACAGGGTTTCTCTGGGGCCAACGTCCTGACTTTC.